The 4 T cell receptor beta chains presented below share a single source sample, sequenced in a study of T cells expressing NK-cell markers. One entry per CDR3 protein, without DNA, is what TCRdb gives after re-calling the 5' RACE reads. Its clone listing holds a few hundred thousand distinct CDR3 sequences. Sequenced input: blood T cells: a sorted CD56 or NKG2C T cell subset, CD4+ or CD8+ T cells, or bulk PBMC T cells (not recorded which). These receptor sequences come from a man aged 18 to 30 in good health.

The chain joins TRBV5-1 to TRBJ2-3; TCRdb's D call of TRBD1 is untestable without DNA. Germline CDR1 SGHRS, CDR2 YFSETQ. The CDR3 contains 13 residues. The CDR3: CASRTASTDTQYF.

The chain carries TRBV20-1 and TRBJ2-1; the TCRdb call, TRBD2, lacks DNA for checking. The germline V gene has CDR1 DFQATT and CDR2 SNEGSKA (reference sequence). The CDR3 extends over 16 amino acids. CDR3 amino acids: CSARLAGGSAFYEQFF.

The chain links TRBV7-2 to TRBJ1-5; TCRdb picks TRBD1, but there is no DNA to check that call. The CDR3 extends over 15 amino acids. Germline CDR1 and CDR2: SGHTA and FQGNSA. CDR3: CASSLGGGAAQPQHF. Full variable domain (remainder filled in from reference TRBV7-2 and TRBJ1-5): GAGVSQSPSNKVTEKGKDVELRCDPISGHTALYWYRQSLGQGLEFLIYFQGNSAPDKSGLPSDRFSAERTGGSVSTLTIQRTQQEDSAVYLCASSLGGGAAQPQHFGDGTRLSIL.

The V and J genes are TRBV4-2 and TRBJ1-5. This CDR3 is built from 16 residues. Germline V gives CDR1 LGHNA, CDR2 YNFKEQ. CDR3 sequence: CASSQDIARSNQPQHF.